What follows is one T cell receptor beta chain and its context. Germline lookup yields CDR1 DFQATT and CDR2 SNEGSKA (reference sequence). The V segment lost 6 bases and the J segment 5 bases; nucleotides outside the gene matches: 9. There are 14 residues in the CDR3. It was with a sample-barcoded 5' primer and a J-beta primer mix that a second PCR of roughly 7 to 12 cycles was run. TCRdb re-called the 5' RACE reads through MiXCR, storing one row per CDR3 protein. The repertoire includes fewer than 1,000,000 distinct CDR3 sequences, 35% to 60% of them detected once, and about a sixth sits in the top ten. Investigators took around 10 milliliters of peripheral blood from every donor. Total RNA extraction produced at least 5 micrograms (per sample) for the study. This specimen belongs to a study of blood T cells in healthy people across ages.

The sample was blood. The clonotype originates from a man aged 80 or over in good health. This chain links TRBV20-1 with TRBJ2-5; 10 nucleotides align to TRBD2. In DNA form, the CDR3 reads TGCAGTGCCATTTGGACTAGCGGAGGCGAGACCCAGTACTTC. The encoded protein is CSAIWTSGGETQYF.